This T cell receptor (beta chain) comes out of a study of blood T cells in healthy people across ages. V gave up 3 bases and J gave up 10 bases; unmatched junction bases: 6. Germline-derived CDR1 and CDR2 are SGHVS and FQNEAQ. The CDR3 has 14 residues. A sample-barcoded 5' primer and a J-beta primer mix were used in a second PCR of about 7 to 11 cycles. There were at least 3 million CDR3-containing paired-end reads obtained from each sample. Using its own MiXCR run on the 5' RACE reads, TCRdb lists one record per CDR3 protein. The sample records about 800,000 distinct CDR3 sequences, more than 45% being singletons. This clonotype occurred a few times. Its antigen is unidentified. Study observations and caveats: TCR beta diversity correlated strongly with naive T cell percentage. Donor CMV status was unknown, possibly confounding expanded clonotype changes.

Sequenced: blood. The receptor comes from a man aged 25-45 years in good health. V and J are TRBV7-8 and TRBJ1-6; the match to TRBD1 covers 7 bases. The CDR3 reads CASSLDNRGSPLHF. The CDR3 DNA follows: TGTGCCAGCAGCTTGGATAACAGGGGCTCACCCCTCCACTTT.